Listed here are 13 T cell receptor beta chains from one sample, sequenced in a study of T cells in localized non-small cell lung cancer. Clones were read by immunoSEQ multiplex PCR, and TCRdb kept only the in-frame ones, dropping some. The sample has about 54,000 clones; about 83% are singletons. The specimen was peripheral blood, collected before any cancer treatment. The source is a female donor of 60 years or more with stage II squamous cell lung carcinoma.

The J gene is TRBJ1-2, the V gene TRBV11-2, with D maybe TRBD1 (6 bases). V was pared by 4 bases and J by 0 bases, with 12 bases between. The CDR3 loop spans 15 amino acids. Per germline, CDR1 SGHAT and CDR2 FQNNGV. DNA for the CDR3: TGTGCCAGCAGCTCTCCGGGACACGCTAACTATGGCTACACCTTC. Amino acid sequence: CASSSPGHANYGYTF.

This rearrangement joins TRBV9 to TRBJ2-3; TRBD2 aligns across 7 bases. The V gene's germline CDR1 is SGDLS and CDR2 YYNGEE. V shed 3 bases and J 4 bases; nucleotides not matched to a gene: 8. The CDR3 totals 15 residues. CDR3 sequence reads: CASSASQGGPDTQYF. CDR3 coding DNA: TGTGCCAGCAGCGCGAGCCAGGGAGGGCCAGATACGCAGTATTTT.

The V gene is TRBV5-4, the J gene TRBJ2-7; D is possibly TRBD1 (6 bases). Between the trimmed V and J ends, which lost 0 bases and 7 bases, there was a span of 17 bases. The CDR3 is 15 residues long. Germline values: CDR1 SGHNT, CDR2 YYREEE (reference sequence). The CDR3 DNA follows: TGTGCCAGCAGCTTGGCCCCGACAGGCCCGGGAGAGCAGTACTTC. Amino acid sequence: CASSLAPTGPGEQYF.

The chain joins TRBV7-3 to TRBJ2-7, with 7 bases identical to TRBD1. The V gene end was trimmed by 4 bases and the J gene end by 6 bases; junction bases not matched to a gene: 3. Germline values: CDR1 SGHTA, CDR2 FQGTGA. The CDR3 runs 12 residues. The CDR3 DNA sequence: TGTGCCAGCAGCTCGGGACAGAGCGAGCAGTACTTC. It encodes CASSSGQSEQYF.

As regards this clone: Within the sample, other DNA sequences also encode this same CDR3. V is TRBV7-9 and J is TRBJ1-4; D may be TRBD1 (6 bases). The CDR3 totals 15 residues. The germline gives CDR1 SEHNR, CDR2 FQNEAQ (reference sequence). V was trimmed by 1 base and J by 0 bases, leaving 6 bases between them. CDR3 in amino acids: CASSLGTATNEKLFF. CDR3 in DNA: TGTGCCAGCAGCTTAGGGACAGCAACTAATGAAAAACTGTTTTTT.

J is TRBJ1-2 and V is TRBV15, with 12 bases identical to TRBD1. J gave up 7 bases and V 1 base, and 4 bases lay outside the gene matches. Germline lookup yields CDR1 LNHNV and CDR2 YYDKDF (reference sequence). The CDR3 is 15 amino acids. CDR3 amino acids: CATSRGDRGQGGYTF. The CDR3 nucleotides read TGTGCCACCAGCAGAGGGGACAGGGGGCAGGGTGGCTACACCTTC.

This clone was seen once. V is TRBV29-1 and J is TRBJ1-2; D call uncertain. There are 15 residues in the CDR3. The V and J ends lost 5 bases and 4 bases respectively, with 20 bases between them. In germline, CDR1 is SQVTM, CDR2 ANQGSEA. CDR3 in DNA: TGCAGCGTTAAGGTTGAGATCTCCTATCCCTATGGCTACACCTTC. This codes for CSVKVEISYPYGYTF.

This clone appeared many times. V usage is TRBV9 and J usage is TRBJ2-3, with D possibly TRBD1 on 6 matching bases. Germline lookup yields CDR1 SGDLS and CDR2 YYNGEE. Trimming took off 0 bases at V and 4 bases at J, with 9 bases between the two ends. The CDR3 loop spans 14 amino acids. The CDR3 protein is CASSVEGGSDTQYF. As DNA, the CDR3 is TGTGCCAGCAGCGTAGAAGGGGGATCAGATACGCAGTATTTT.

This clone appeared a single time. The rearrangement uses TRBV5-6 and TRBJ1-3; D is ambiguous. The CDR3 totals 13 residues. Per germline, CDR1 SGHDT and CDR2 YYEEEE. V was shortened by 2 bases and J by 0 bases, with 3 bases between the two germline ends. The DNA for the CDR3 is TGTGCCAGCAGCTTCGGCTCTGGAAACACCATATATTTT. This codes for CASSFGSGNTIYF.

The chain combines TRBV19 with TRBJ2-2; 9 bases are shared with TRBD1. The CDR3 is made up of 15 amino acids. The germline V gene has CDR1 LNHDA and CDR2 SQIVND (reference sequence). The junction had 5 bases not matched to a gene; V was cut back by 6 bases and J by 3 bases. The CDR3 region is CASRGDRVDTGELFF. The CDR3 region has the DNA TGTGCCAGTAGGGGGGACAGGGTGGACACCGGGGAGCTGTTTTTT.

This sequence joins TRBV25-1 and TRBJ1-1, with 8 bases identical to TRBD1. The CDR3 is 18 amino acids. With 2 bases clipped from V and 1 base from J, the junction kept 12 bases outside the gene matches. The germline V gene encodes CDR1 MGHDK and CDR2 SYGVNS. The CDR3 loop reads CASSESQRAGGANTEAFF. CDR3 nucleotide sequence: TGTGCCAGCAGTGAAAGTCAACGGGCAGGGGGCGCGAACACTGAAGCTTTCTTT.

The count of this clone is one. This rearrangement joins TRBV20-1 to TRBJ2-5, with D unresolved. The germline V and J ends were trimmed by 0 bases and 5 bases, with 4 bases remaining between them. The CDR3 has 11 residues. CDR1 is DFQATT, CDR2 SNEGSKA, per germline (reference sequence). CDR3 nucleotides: TGCAGTGCTAGAGATAGGGAGACCCAGTACTTC. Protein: CSARDRETQYF.

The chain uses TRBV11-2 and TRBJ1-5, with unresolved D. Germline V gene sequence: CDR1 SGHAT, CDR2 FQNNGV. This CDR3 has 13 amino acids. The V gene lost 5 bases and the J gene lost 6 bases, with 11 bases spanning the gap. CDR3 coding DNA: TGTGCCAGCAGCCCTGACGGGGTTCAGCCCCAGCATTTT. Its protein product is CASSPDGVQPQHF.